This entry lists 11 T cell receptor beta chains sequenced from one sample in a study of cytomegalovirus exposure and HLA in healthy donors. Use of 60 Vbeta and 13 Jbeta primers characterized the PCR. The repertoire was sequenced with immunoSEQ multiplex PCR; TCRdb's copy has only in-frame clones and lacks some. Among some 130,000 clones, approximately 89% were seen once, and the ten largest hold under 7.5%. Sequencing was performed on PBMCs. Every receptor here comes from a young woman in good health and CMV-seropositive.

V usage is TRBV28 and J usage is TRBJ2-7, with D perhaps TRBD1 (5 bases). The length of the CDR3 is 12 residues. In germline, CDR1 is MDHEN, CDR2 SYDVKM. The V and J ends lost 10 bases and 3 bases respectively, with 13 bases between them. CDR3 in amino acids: CATFQGSYEQYF. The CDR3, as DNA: TGTGCCACCTTCCAGGGTAGCTACGAGCAGTACTTC.

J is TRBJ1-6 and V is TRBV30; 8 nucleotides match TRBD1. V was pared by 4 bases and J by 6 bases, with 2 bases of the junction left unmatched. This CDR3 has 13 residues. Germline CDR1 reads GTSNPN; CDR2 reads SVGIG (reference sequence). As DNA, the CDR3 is TGTGCCTGGAATACAGGGGGTAATTCACCCCTCCACTTT. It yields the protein CAWNTGGNSPLHF.

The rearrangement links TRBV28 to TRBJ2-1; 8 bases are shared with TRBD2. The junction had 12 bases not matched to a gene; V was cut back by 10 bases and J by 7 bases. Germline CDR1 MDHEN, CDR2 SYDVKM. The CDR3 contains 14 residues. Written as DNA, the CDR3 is TGTGCCACCCACGGACGGGGGGGCAGGAATGAGCAGTTCTTC. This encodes CATHGRGGRNEQFF.

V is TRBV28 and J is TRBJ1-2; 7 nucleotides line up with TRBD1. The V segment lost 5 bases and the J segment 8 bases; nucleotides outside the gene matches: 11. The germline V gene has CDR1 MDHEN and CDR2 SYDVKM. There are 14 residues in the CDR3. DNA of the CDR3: TGTGCCAGCAGTGGCCCGGGACAGAGAGTCGGCTACACCTTC. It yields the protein CASSGPGQRVGYTF.

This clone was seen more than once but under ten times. Here the CDR3 reads CASSSDGIYNEQFF. DNA for the CDR3: TGCGCCAGCAGCTCGGACGGGATATACAATGAGCAGTTCTTC. The V and J genes are TRBV5-1 and TRBJ2-1; D is perhaps TRBD2 (5 bases). V shed 3 bases and J shed 4 bases, with 11 bases lying between them. The CDR3 extends over 14 amino acids. Germline V gene sequence: CDR1 SGHRS, CDR2 YFSETQ.

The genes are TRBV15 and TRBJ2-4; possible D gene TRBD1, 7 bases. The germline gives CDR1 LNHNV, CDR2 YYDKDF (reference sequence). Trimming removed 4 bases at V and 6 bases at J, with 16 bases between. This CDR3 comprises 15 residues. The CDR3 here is CATSTRVQGGNIQYF. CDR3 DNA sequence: TGTGCCACCAGCACCCGGGTCCAGGGGGGAAACATTCAGTACTTC.

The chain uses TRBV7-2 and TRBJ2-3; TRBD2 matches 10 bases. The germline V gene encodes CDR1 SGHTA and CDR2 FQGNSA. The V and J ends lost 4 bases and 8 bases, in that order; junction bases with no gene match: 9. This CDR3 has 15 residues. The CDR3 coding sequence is TGTGCCAGCAGCTCCTCTAGCGGGAGCTGGGGTACGCAGTATTTT. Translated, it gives CASSSSSGSWGTQYF.

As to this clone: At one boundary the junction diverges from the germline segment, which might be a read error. The CDR3 nucleotides are TGTGCCAGCAGCTTAGTTCCGGGATCCAACGAGCAGTATTTC. Amino acids: CASSLVPGSNEQYF. This chain uses TRBV11-2 with TRBJ2-7; TRBD2 is a possible D gene (5 bases). Germline CDR1 SGHAT, CDR2 FQNNGV. CDR3 length: 14 residues.

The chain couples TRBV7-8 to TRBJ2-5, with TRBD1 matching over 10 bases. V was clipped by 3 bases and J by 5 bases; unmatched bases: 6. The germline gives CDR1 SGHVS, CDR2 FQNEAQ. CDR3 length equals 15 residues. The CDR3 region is CASSFRQGAPETQYF. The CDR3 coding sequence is TGTGCCAGCAGCTTCCGACAGGGGGCGCCGGAGACCCAGTACTTC.

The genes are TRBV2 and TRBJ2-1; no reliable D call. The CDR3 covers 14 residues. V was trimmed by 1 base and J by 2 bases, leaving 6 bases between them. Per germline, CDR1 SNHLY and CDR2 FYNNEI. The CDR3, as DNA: TGTGCCAGCAGTGAAGAACCGGCCTACAATGAGCAGTTCTTC. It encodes CASSEEPAYNEQFF.

For the CDR3, the DNA is TGTGCCAGCTCACCAAGATCCGGGACAGAGGTTAACTATGGCTACACCTTC. It codes for CASSPRSGTEVNYGYTF. V gene TRBV18 combines with J gene TRBJ1-2; 7 positions match TRBD1. Germline CDR1 reads KGHSH; CDR2 reads LQKENI. The CDR3 has 17 residues. Losses at the gene ends were 2 bases for V and 1 base for J; bases not matched to a gene: 10.